The 26 T cell receptor beta chains below all came from one sample that was sequenced in a study of T cell changes during pregnancy in multiple sclerosis. Profiled with immunoSEQ multiplex PCR; TCRdb holds only in-frame clones, not every one. The sample lists roughly 68,000 clones, roughly nine tenths seen once, with 1.3% in the top ten. Sequences were derived from peripheral blood, sampled in the second trimester of pregnancy. Source of these receptors: a female donor in good health, enrolled as a control in a pregnancy study.

J is TRBJ1-2 and V is TRBV6-1, with a possible D match to TRBD1 (5 bases). CDR1 and CDR2 from the germline V gene are MNHNS and SASEGT. Trimming pared 4 bases from V and 1 base from J, leaving 10 bases between. The CDR3 consists of 14 residues. The CDR3 here is CASSVPQGNYGYTF. CDR3 in DNA: TGTGCCAGCAGTGTGCCCCAGGGTAACTATGGCTACACCTTC.

The chain uses TRBV6-5 and TRBJ2-7; D might be TRBD2 (6 bases). V dropped 2 bases and J dropped 1 base, with 9 bases sitting between them. CDR3 size: 14 residues. Germline V CDR1 and CDR2: MNHEY, SVGAGI. CDR3 bases: TGTGCCAGCAGTTACGCGCTAGCGTCCTACGAGCAGTACTTC. Amino acids: CASSYALASYEQYF.

The chain recombines TRBV2 with TRBJ2-7; TRBD2 agrees at 9 bases. The CDR3 sequence is 14 residues long. After removal of 5 bases from V and 4 bases from J, the junction contained 6 bases not matched to a gene. Germline loops: CDR1 SNHLY, CDR2 FYNNEI. CDR3 sequence (DNA): TGTGCCAGCAGTCCTGCGGGAGGGCCGTACGAGCAGTACTTC. Its translation is CASSPAGGPYEQYF.

J is TRBJ2-3 and V is TRBV19, with 7 bases lining up with TRBD1. The length of the CDR3 is 13 residues. Germline V gene sequence: CDR1 LNHDA, CDR2 SQIVND (reference sequence). The J segment lost 2 bases and the V segment lost 6 bases, leaving 2 bases of the junction unmatched. The CDR3 loop is CASRDRSTDTQYF. The CDR3 nucleotides read TGTGCCAGTAGGGACAGGTCCACAGATACGCAGTATTTT.

This clone occurred a few times. V usage is TRBV30 and J usage is TRBJ2-2; D unclear. Germline V CDR1 and CDR2: GTSNPN, SVGIG (reference sequence). The CDR3 has 12 residues. Deletions cut 4 bases from V and 3 bases from J, with 6 bases between. DNA for the CDR3: TGTGCCTGGATTGGCTACACCGGGGAGCTGTTTTTT. Amino acids: CAWIGYTGELFF.

This rearrangement joins TRBV21-1 to TRBJ2-2; the tabulated D call, TRBD2, remains unverified against the DNA. TRBV21-1 is a pseudogene locus. This CDR3 spans 14 amino acids. The CDR3, as DNA: TGTGCCAGCAGCAAAGATTGGGGGGACGGGGAGCTGTTTTTT. Protein: CASSKDWGDGELFF.

The V and J genes are TRBV6-1 and TRBJ1-3; 7 bases are shared with TRBD1. The CDR3 totals 15 residues. The junction had 10 bases not matched to a gene; V was cut back by 7 bases and J by 4 bases. Per germline, CDR1 MNHNS and CDR2 SASEGT. The CDR3 region is CASIAPGTAGNTIYF. The CDR3 DNA is TGTGCCAGCATTGCTCCAGGGACAGCCGGAAACACCATATATTTT.

V gene TRBV5-4 combines with J gene TRBJ2-1; TRBD2 matches 13 bases. V trimming: 3 bases; J trimming: 10 bases; junction bases outside the gene matches: 13. This CDR3 is built from 17 residues. Germline CDR1 reads SGHNT; CDR2 reads YYREEE (reference sequence). The CDR3 DNA reads TGTGCCAGCAGCTCCCCCGGGACTAGCGGGATCGGTGGGGAGCAGTTCTTC. Its protein product is CASSSPGTSGIGGEQFF.

This clone came up once. The rearrangement joins TRBV9 to TRBJ2-2; 10 bases align to TRBD2. The CDR3 consists of 16 residues. Germline V gene sequence: CDR1 SGDLS, CDR2 YYNGEE. J gave up 0 bases and V 4 bases, and 3 bases lay outside the gene matches. CDR3 region: CASSLTSGSNTGELFF. The CDR3 DNA follows: TGTGCCAGCAGCTTGACTAGCGGGTCGAACACCGGGGAGCTGTTTTTT.

This chain connects TRBV28 to TRBJ1-5; D is uncertain. The V end lost 3 bases, the J end lost 7 bases, and 10 bases lay between the germline ends. This CDR3 is 13 amino acids long. The germline V gene encodes CDR1 MDHEN and CDR2 SYDVKM. CDR3 amino acids: CASSFPGTQPQHF. CDR3 DNA: TGTGCCAGCAGTTTTCCGGGAACCCAGCCCCAGCATTTT.

This clone was picked up one time. This chain uses TRBV4-2 with TRBJ1-2; D perhaps matches TRBD1 (6 bases). In germline, CDR1 is LGHNA, CDR2 YNFKEQ. V gave up 0 bases and J gave up 8 bases, with 13 bases separating them. The CDR3 covers 14 residues. The DNA of the CDR3 is TGTGCCAGCAGCCAAGATTTCAGGGGCAGGGGCTACACCTTC. This gives the protein CASSQDFRGRGYTF.

The gene calls are TRBV28 and TRBJ2-5, with TRBD1 as a possible D gene (5 bases). Germline CDR1 reads MDHEN; CDR2 reads SYDVKM. The V gene lost 2 bases and the J gene lost 2 bases, with 12 bases spanning the gap. This CDR3 spans 15 amino acids. For the CDR3, the DNA is TGTGCCAGCAGTTTAGGTAGCAGGGTTCAAGAGACCCAGTACTTC. Translation gives CASSLGSRVQETQYF.

The rearrangement joins TRBV7-9 to TRBJ2-3; no clear D. The V gene's germline CDR1 is SEHNR and CDR2 FQNEAQ (reference sequence). V was clipped by 1 base and J by 3 bases, with 14 bases between them. This CDR3 has 16 residues. The CDR3 spells CASSLGPVLVTDTQYF. In nucleotides, the CDR3 is TGTGCCAGCAGCTTAGGTCCTGTCCTAGTTACAGATACGCAGTATTTT.

The J gene is TRBJ2-7, the V gene TRBV28; D is possibly TRBD2 (6 bases). V was clipped by 6 bases and J by 3 bases, with 18 bases between them. The CDR3 length is 15 residues. CDR1 and CDR2 from the germline V gene are MDHEN and SYDVKM. The CDR3 loop reads CASSSLGGRYYEQYF. CDR3 DNA: TGTGCCAGCAGCTCCCTCGGGGGACGGTACTACGAGCAGTACTTC.

In DNA, the CDR3 is TGTGCCAGCAGCTTAGGGGCGGGAGGCCCGTTTGGCGAGCAGTACTTC. Its protein product is CASSLGAGGPFGEQYF. V usage is TRBV11-2 and J usage is TRBJ2-7; TRBD2 agrees at 8 bases. Germline CDR1 is SGHAT and CDR2 is FQNNGV. After removal of 1 base from V and 6 bases from J, the junction contained 11 bases not matched to a gene. This CDR3 is built from 16 residues.

The gene calls are TRBV6-5 and TRBJ2-3; D is perhaps TRBD1 (6 bases). Trimming shortened V by 1 base and J by 2 bases, and 13 bases separated the two germline ends. The CDR3 consists of 16 residues. CDR1 is MNHEY, CDR2 SVGAGI, per germline. Here the CDR3 DNA reads TGTGCCAGCAGTTACTTGTTACAGGGCCCCACAGATACGCAGTATTTT. This gives the protein CASSYLLQGPTDTQYF.

The CDR3 sequence is CAWSSGTEAFF. In DNA form, the CDR3 reads TGTGCCTGGAGCTCGGGCACTGAAGCTTTCTTT. The chain couples TRBV30 to TRBJ1-1, with D hard to call. CDR1 and CDR2 from the germline V gene are GTSNPN and SVGIG (reference sequence). CDR3 length: 11 residues. V was clipped by 3 bases and J by 4 bases, with 6 bases between them.

The chain joins TRBV28 to TRBJ2-3, with 12 bases aligning to TRBD1. This CDR3 spans 15 amino acids. Per germline, CDR1 MDHEN and CDR2 SYDVKM. V trimming: 6 bases; J trimming: 6 bases; junction bases outside the gene matches: 7. The chain's CDR3 is CASSLGQGAIDTQYF. Here the CDR3 DNA reads TGTGCCAGCAGCTTGGGACAGGGGGCAATCGATACGCAGTATTTT.

The J gene is TRBJ2-1, the V gene TRBV28, with 11 bases matching TRBD1. CDR1 and CDR2 from the germline V gene are MDHEN and SYDVKM. The CDR3 sequence is 16 residues long. V dropped 5 bases and J dropped 3; count of bases not matched to a gene: 6. The CDR3 DNA sequence: TGTGCCAGCAGTACCTCCGGGACAGGGGGCTACAATGAGCAGTTCTTC. Translated: CASSTSGTGGYNEQFF.

The chain employs TRBV28 and TRBJ2-1, with 8 bases identical to TRBD2. V shed 8 bases, J shed 4 bases, and the junction held 7 bases outside the gene matches. The CDR3 totals 14 residues. The germline V gene has CDR1 MDHEN and CDR2 SYDVKM. CDR3 nucleotide sequence: TGTGCCAGCGTAAGCGGGGGAAAATACAATGAGCAGTTCTTC. This sequence encodes CASVSGGKYNEQFF.

This chain uses TRBV14 with TRBJ2-3; 9 positions agree with TRBD2. Germline V gene data show CDR1 as SGHDN and CDR2 as FVKESK. V was clipped by 1 base and J by 0 bases; unmatched bases: 5. The CDR3 is made up of 17 amino acids. The DNA for the CDR3 is TGTGCCAGCAGCCAAGGAGCAGCGGGAGGCAGCACAGATACGCAGTATTTT. Translation gives CASSQGAAGGSTDTQYF.

The rearrangement uses TRBV5-5 and TRBJ2-7, with a tentative D call TRBD1 (5 bases). Germline CDR1 reads SGHKS; CDR2 reads YYEKEE (reference sequence). The length of the CDR3 is 17 residues. V was trimmed by 2 bases and J by 2 bases, leaving 20 bases between them. The CDR3 reads CASSFIAGHDHPYEQYF. The CDR3 DNA reads TGTGCCAGCAGCTTCATCGCCGGACACGATCATCCCTACGAGCAGTACTTC.

V is TRBV27 and J is TRBJ1-1; a weak D match, TRBD1 (6 bases). The CDR3 contains 13 residues. CDR1 and CDR2 (germline): MNHEY, SMNVEV (reference sequence). V lost 6 bases and J 6 bases, leaving 14 bases between the germline ends. The DNA for the CDR3 is TGTGCCAGCAGCCCACAGGGTTGGCCTGAAGCTTTCTTT. It encodes CASSPQGWPEAFF.

The chain couples TRBV7-8 to TRBJ2-2, with 8 bases identical to TRBD2. The germline gives CDR1 SGHVS, CDR2 FQNEAQ. V lost 2 bases, J lost 2 bases, and 4 bases stayed unmatched. The CDR3 has 16 amino acids. DNA for the CDR3: TGTGCCAGCAGCTTAATGGCGGGGGGAAACACCGGGGAGCTGTTTTTT. Translated: CASSLMAGGNTGELFF.

This clone occurred once. This sequence joins TRBV19 and TRBJ2-7; D gene unclear. Deletions cut 3 bases from V and 7 bases from J, with 10 bases between. Germline V lookup: CDR1 LNHDA, CDR2 SQIVND (reference sequence). The CDR3 has 12 residues. In nucleotides, the CDR3 is TGTGCCAGTAGTATCTCCGTCGGGGAGCAGTACTTC. This codes for CASSISVGEQYF. Full variable domain (missing parts from reference TRBV19 and TRBJ2-7): DGGITQSPKYLFRKEGQNVTLSCEQNLNHDAMYWYRQDPGQGLRLIYYSQIVNDFQKGDIAEGYSVSREKKESFPLTVTSAQKNPTAFYLCASSISVGEQYFGPGTRLTVT.

This rearrangement joins TRBV4-1 to TRBJ2-1; the D gene is possibly TRBD2 (6 bases). Trimming cost V 3 bases and J 0 bases, with 12 bases left between them. CDR3 length equals 16 residues. Germline-derived CDR1 and CDR2 are MGHRA and YSYEKL. The CDR3 coding sequence is TGCGCCAGCAGCCACAGGGACTTTCGCTCCTACAATGAGCAGTTCTTC. Amino acids: CASSHRDFRSYNEQFF.